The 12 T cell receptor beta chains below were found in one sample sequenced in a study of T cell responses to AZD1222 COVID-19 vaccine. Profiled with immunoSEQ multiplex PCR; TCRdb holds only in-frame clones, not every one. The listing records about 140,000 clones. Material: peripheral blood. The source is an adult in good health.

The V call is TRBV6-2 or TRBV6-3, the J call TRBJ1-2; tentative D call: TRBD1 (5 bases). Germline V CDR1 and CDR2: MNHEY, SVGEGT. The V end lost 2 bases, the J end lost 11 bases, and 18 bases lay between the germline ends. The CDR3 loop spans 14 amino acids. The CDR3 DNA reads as TGTGCCAGCAGTTACGGGACGAAAAGCAACGTGTACACCTTC. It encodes CASSYGTKSNVYTF.

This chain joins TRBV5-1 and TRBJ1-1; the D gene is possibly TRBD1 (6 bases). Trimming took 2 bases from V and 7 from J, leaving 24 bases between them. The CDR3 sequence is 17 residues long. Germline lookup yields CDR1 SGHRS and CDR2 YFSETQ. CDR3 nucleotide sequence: TGCGCCAGCAGCTTTGCCCGTTTAGGGGGGGCGCAGGTTGAAGCTTTCTTT. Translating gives CASSFARLGGAQVEAFF.

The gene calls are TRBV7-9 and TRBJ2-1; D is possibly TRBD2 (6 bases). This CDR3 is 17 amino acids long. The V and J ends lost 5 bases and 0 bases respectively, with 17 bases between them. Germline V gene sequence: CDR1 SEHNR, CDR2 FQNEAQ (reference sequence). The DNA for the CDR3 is TGTGCCAGCAGCCCAAGGGACGGGGGAGGCTCCTACAATGAGCAGTTCTTC. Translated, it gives CASSPRDGGGSYNEQFF.

The DNA of the CDR3 is TGTGCCAGCAGCCAAGAGGCGTCAGTCTACCACTATGGCTACACCTTC. Amino acid sequence: CASSQEASVYHYGYTF. This chain joins TRBV3-1 (or the pseudogene TRBV3-2) and TRBJ1-2; no reliable D call. From germline, CDR1 is LGHDT and CDR2 YNNKEL (reference sequence). There are 16 residues in the CDR3. V lost 0 bases and J lost 3, with 14 bases in between.

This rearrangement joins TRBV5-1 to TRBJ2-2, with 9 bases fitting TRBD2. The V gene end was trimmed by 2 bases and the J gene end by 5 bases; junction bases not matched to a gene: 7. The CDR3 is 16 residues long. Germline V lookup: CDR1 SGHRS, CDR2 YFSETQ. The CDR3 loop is CASSFPGGGGTGELFF. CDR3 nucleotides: TGCGCCAGCAGCTTCCCCGGCGGGGGGGGAACCGGGGAGCTGTTTTTT.

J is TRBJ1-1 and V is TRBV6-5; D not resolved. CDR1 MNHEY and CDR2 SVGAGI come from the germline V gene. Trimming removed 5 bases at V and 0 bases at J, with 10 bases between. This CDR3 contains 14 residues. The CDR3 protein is CASSPRQMNTEAFF. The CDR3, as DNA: TGTGCCAGCAGTCCCAGACAAATGAACACTGAAGCTTTCTTT.

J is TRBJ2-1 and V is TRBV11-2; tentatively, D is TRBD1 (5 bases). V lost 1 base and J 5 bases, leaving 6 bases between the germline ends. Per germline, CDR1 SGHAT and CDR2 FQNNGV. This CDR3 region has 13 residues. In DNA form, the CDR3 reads TGTGCCAGCAGCTTAGGACAGAACAATGAGCAGTTCTTC. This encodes CASSLGQNNEQFF.

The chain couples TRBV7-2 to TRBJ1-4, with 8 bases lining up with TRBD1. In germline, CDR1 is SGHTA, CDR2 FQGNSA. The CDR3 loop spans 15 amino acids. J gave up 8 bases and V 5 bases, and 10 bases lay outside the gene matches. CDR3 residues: CASSRWGQASEKLFF. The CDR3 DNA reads TGTGCCAGCAGCCGGTGGGGACAGGCATCGGAAAAACTGTTTTTT.

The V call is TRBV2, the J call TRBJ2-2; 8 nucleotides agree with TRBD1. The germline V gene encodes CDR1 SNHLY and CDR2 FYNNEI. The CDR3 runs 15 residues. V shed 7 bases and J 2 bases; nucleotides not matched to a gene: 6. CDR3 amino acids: CASTWGQANTGELFF. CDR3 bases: TGTGCCAGCACTTGGGGACAGGCAAACACCGGGGAGCTGTTTTTT.

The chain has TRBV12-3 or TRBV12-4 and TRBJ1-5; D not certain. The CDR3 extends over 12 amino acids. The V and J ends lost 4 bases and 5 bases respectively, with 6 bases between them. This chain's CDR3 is CASSSQDQPQHF. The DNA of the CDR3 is TGTGCCAGCAGTTCCCAGGATCAGCCCCAGCATTTT.

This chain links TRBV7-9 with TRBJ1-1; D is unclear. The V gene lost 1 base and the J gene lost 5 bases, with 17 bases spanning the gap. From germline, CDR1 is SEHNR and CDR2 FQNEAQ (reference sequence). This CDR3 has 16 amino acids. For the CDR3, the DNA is TGTGCCAGCAGCTTAGGGCACCCGGAGGGAGGGACTGAAGCTTTCTTT. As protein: CASSLGHPEGGTEAFF.

CDR3 loop: CASSAGRSTDTQYF. Written as DNA, the CDR3 is TGTGCCAGCAGCGCTGGGAGGAGCACAGATACGCAGTATTTT. The chain has TRBV7-3 and TRBJ2-3, with a possible D match to TRBD2 (6 bases). Germline CDR1 SGHTA, CDR2 FQGTGA. There are 14 residues in the CDR3. V was clipped by 5 bases and J by 0 bases, with 9 bases between them.